This T cell receptor (beta chain) is from a study of T cell responses to AZD1222 COVID-19 vaccine. Pooled samples include second doses given at about 4 or 12 weeks. In regard to this clone: Its antigen is as yet unknown.

The study's findings and limits: The number of AZD1222 recipients seropositive at baseline was only five or six. Among the donors, most were white British and more were female, and clonal diversity was possibly underestimated. All repertoire sampling was performed exclusively after the peak T cell response.

The CDR3 extends over 13 amino acids. Trimming took off 7 bases at V and 1 base at J, with 7 bases between the two ends. Germline CDR1 is MNHEY and CDR2 is SMNVEV (reference sequence). Method: immunoSEQ multiplex PCR; TCRdb's copy keeps in-frame clones and lacks some. In the table there are some 110,000 clones, approximately 90% of which are singletons. V usage is TRBV27 and J usage is TRBJ1-4; D uncertain. This receptor was identified in an adult who received the AZD1222 COVID-19 vaccine. The sequencing used peripheral blood, collected 28 days after the second AZD1222 dose. The CDR3 DNA reads as TGTGCCAGCAAGCCGGGAACTAATGAAAAACTGTTTTTT. As protein: CASKPGTNEKLFF.